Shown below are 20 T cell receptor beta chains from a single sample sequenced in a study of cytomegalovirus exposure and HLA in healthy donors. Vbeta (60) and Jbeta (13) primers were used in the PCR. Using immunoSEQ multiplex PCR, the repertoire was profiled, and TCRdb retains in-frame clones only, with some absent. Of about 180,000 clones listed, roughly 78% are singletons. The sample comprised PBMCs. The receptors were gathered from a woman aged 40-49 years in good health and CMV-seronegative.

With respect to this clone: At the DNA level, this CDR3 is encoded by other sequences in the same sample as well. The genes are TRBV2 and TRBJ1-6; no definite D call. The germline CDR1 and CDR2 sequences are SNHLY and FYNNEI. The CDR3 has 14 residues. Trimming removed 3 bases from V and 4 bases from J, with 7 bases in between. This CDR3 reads CASSDSNYNSPLHF. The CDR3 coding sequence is TGTGCCAGCAGTGATAGTAATTATAATTCACCCCTCCACTTT.

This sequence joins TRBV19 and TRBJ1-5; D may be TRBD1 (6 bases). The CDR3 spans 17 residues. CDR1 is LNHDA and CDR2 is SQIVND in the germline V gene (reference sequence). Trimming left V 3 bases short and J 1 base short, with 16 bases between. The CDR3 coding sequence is TGTGCCAGTAGTATCCGCCCTCCAGGGGCAAGCAATCAGCCCCAGCATTTT. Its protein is CASSIRPPGASNQPQHF.

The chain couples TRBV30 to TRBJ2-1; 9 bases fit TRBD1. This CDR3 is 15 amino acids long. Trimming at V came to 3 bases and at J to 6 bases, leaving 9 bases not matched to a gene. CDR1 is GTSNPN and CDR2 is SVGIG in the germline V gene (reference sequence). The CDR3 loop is CAWRLRDRATNEQFF. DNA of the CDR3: TGTGCCTGGAGGCTCCGGGACAGGGCAACCAATGAGCAGTTCTTC. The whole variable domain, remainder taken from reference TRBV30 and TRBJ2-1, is SQTIHQWPATLVQPVGSPLSLECTVEGTSNPNLYWYRQAAGRGLQLLFYSVGIGQISSEVPQNLSASRPQDRQFILSSKKLLLSDSGFYLCAWRLRDRATNEQFFGPGTRLTVL.

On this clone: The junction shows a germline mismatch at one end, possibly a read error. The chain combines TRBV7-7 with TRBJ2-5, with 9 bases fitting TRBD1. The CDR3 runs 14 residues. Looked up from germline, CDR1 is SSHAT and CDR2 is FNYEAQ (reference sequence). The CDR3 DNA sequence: TGTGCTAGCAGCTCCCGACAGGGGGGGGAGACCCAGTACTTC. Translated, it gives CASSSRQGGETQYF.

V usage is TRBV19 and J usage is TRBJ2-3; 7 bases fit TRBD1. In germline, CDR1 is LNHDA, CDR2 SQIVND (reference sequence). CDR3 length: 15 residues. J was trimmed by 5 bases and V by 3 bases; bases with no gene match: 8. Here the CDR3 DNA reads TGTGCCAGTAGTATTGGTAGGGGGCAAGTAGATACGCAGTATTTT. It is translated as CASSIGRGQVDTQYF.

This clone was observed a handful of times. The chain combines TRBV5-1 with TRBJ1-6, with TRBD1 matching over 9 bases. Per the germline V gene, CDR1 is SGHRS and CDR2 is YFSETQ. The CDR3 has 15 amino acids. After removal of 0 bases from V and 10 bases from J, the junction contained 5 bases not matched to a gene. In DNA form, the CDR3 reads TGCGCCAGCAGCTTGGCGGGACAGGGCTACTCACCCCTCCACTTT. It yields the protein CASSLAGQGYSPLHF.

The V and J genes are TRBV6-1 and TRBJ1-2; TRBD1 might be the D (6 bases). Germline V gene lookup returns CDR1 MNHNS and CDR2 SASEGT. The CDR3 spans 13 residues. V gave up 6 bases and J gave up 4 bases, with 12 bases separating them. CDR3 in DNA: TGTGCCAGCAGCAAGGGGGGGGGCTATGGCTACACCTTC. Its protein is CASSKGGGYGYTF.

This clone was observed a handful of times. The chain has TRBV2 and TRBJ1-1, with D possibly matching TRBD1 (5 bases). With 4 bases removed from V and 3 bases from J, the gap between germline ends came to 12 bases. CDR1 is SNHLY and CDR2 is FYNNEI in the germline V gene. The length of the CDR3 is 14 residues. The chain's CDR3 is CASSAGGVHTEAFF. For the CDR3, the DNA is TGTGCCAGCAGTGCCGGAGGGGTACACACTGAAGCTTTCTTT.

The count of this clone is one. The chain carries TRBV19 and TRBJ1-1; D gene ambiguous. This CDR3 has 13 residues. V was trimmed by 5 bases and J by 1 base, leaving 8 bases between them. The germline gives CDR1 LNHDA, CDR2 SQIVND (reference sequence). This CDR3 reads CASSEQRNTEAFF. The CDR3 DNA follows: TGTGCCAGTAGTGAACAGAGGAACACTGAAGCTTTCTTT.

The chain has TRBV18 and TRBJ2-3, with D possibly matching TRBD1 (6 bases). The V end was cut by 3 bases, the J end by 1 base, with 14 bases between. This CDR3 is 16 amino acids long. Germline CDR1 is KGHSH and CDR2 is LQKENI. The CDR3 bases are TGTGCCAGCTCACCGTTGGAACAGGGAGGCACAGATACGCAGTATTTT. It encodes CASSPLEQGGTDTQYF. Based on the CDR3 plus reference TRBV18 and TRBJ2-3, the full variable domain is NAGVMQNPRHLVRRRGQEARLRCSPMKGHSHVYWYRQLPEEGLKFMVYLQKENIIDESGMPKERFSAEFPKEGPSILRIQQVVRGDSAAYFCASSPLEQGGTDTQYFGPGTRLTVL.

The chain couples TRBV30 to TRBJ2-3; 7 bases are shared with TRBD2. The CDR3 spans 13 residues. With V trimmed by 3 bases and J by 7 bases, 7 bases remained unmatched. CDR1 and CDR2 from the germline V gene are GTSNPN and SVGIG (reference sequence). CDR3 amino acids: CAWSPSGFNTQYF. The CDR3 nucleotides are TGTGCCTGGAGCCCTAGCGGCTTTAATACGCAGTATTTT.

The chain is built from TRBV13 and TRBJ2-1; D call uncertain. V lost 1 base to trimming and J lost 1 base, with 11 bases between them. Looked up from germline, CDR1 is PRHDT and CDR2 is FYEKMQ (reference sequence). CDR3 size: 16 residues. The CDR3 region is CASSLDPDGSYNEQFF. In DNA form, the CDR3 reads TGTGCCAGCAGCTTAGATCCCGACGGGTCCTACAATGAGCAGTTCTTC. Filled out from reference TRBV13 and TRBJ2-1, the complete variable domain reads AAGVIQSPRHLIKEKRETATLKCYPIPRHDTVYWYQQGPGQDPQFLISFYEKMQSDKGSIPDRFSAQQFSDYHSELNMSSLELGDSALYFCASSLDPDGSYNEQFFGPGTRLTVL.

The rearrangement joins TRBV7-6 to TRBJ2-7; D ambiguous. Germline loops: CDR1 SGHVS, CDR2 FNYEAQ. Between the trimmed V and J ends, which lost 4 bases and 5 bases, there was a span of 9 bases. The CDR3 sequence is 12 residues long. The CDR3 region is CASSSSLDEQYF. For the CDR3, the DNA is TGTGCCAGCAGCTCCAGTCTTGACGAGCAGTACTTC.

The CDR3 reads CASSSGTSGYEQYF. For the CDR3, the DNA is TGTGCCAGCAGTTCTGGGACTAGCGGATACGAGCAGTACTTC. This rearrangement joins TRBV28 to TRBJ2-7; 11 nucleotides agree with TRBD2. The CDR3 runs 14 residues. Looked up from germline, CDR1 is MDHEN and CDR2 is SYDVKM. V shed 4 bases and J 4 bases; nucleotides not matched to a gene: 3.

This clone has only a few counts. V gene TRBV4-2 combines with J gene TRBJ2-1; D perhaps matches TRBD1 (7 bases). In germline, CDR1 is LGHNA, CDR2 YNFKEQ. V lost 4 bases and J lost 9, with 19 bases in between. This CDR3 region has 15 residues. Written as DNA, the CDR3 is TGTGCCAGCAGCCCCGACGAGGGGGCCGGGGGTGAGCAGTTCTTC. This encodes CASSPDEGAGGEQFF.

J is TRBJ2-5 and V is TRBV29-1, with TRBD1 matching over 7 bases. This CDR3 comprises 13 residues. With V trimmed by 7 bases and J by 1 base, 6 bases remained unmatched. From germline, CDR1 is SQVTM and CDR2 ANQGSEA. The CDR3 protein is CSAPGDSQETQYF. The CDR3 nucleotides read TGCAGCGCCCCCGGGGACAGCCAAGAGACCCAGTACTTC.

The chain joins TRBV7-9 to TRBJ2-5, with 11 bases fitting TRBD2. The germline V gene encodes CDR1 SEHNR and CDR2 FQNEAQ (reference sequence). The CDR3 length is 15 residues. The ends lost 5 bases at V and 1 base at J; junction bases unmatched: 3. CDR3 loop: CASSTGLAGQETQYF. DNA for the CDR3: TGTGCCAGCAGCACCGGACTAGCGGGCCAAGAGACCCAGTACTTC.

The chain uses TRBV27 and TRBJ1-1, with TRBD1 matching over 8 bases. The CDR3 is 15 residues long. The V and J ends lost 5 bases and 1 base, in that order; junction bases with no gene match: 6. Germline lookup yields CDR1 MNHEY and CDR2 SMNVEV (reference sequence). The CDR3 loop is CASSITGTGNTEAFF. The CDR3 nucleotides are TGTGCCAGCAGTATCACCGGGACAGGGAACACTGAAGCTTTCTTT.

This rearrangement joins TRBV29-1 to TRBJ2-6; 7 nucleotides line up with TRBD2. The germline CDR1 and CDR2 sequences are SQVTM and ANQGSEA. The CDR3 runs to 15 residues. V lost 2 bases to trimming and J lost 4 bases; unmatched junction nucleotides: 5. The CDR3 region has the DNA TGCAGCGTTGAATCGGGGGGTTGGGGGGCCAACGTCCTGACTTTC. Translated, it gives CSVESGGWGANVLTF.

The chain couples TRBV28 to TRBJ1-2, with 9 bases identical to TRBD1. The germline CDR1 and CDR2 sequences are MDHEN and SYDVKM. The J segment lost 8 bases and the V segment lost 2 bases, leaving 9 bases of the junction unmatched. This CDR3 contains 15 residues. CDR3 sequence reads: CASSLPGQGREGYTF. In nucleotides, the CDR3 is TGTGCCAGCAGTTTACCGGGACAGGGCAGAGAGGGCTACACCTTC.